The 19 T cell receptor beta chains presented below share a single source sample, sequenced in a study of blood T cell repertoires in COVID-19 (dated by TCRdb to about 2020). Preparation of the library involved the immunoSEQ multiplex PCR assay. TCRdb mirrors the immuneACCESS table, restricted to in-frame sequences. Some clones are absent from its copies; in checked studies, under half trace to an unresolved V gene, and the reason for the others is unknown. The sample records roughly 100,000 clones, roughly 85% of which are singletons. Approximately 3.1% of the sample goes to the ten largest clones. The material sequenced was peripheral blood. The source is a man between 50 and 59 years old in a cohort sampled during active COVID-19.

The chain carries TRBV2 and TRBJ2-3, with 8 bases lining up with TRBD1. Germline CDR1 SNHLY, CDR2 FYNNEI. The CDR3 contains 15 residues. The J segment lost 3 bases and the V segment lost 2 bases, leaving 4 bases of the junction unmatched. This CDR3 reads CASSERDRLTDTQYF. Here the CDR3 DNA reads TGTGCCAGCAGTGAACGGGACAGGCTAACAGATACGCAGTATTTT.

This chain links TRBV4-2 with TRBJ2-3; 10 nucleotides match TRBD2. The CDR3 is made up of 17 amino acids. After removal of 0 bases from V and 8 bases from J, the junction contained 11 bases not matched to a gene. The V gene's germline CDR1 is LGHNA and CDR2 YNFKEQ. CDR3 nucleotides: TGTGCCAGCAGCCAAGAGGCCAGCGGGGGGGCCTCTGGTACGCAGTATTTT. Protein sequence: CASSQEASGGASGTQYF.

This chain links TRBV7-8 with TRBJ2-7; D call uncertain. Germline CDR1 is SGHVS and CDR2 is FQNEAQ. V lost 1 base to trimming and J lost 1 base, with 8 bases between them. The CDR3 is made up of 14 amino acids. CDR3 nucleotide sequence: TGTGCCAGCAGCTTAGGGGCCAGTTCCTACGAGCAGTACGTC. Its translation: CASSLGASSYEQYV.

This sequence joins TRBV11-3 and TRBJ2-1, with D hard to call. The CDR3 totals 14 residues. The germline gives CDR1 SGHNT, CDR2 YENEEA. Trimming shortened V by 7 bases and J by 5 bases, and 15 bases separated the two germline ends. The CDR3 DNA reads TGTGCCAGCACCTCCCGGAGAGGTGACAATGAGCAGTTCTTC. Protein sequence: CASTSRRGDNEQFF.

The sample holds a few counts of this clone. V gene TRBV4-1 combines with J gene TRBJ2-2, with 9 bases aligning to TRBD1. This CDR3 has 16 amino acids. The V and J ends lost 7 bases and 4 bases, in that order; junction bases with no gene match: 10. Germline V gene sequence: CDR1 MGHRA, CDR2 YSYEKL. CDR3: CASTHRGQGSTGELFF. The CDR3 DNA is TGCGCCAGCACACACCGGGGACAGGGAAGCACCGGGGAGCTGTTTTTT.

The chain uses TRBV7-2 and TRBJ2-4; perhaps TRBD2 as D (7 bases). The CDR3 length is 16 residues. V lost 5 bases and J 6 bases, leaving 20 bases between the germline ends. Per the germline V gene, CDR1 is SGHTA and CDR2 is FQGNSA. CDR3 nucleotides: TGTGCCAGCAGCCCTCCCGGAAAGGGGGGGGGAAACATTCAGTACTTC. Its translation is CASSPPGKGGGNIQYF.

CDR3 in amino acids: CASSVGPSGRNNEQFF. The CDR3, as DNA: TGTGCCAGCAGCGTAGGCCCCTCCGGGAGGAACAATGAGCAGTTCTTC. The chain combines TRBV9 with TRBJ2-1; 7 positions match TRBD2. This CDR3 has 16 residues. V lost 0 bases and J lost 5; bases outside the gene matches: 8. Germline V lookup: CDR1 SGDLS, CDR2 YYNGEE.

This chain joins TRBV29-1 and TRBJ2-5, with D perhaps TRBD1 (7 bases). This CDR3 has 14 amino acids. Trimming left V 7 bases short and J 4 bases short, with 19 bases between. Germline CDR1 SQVTM, CDR2 ANQGSEA. The CDR3 DNA reads as TGCAGCGGCCGGGTCCCAGGGGGGCGAGAGACCCAGTACTTC. As protein: CSGRVPGGRETQYF.

The chain is built from TRBV5-6 and TRBJ2-1; 8 bases line up with TRBD2. Looked up from germline, CDR1 is SGHDT and CDR2 is YYEEEE. The CDR3 consists of 15 residues. The ends lost 4 bases at V and 8 bases at J; junction bases unmatched: 11. The CDR3 sequence is CASSTPRGGIDEQFF. In nucleotides, the CDR3 is TGTGCCAGCAGCACCCCCCGGGGGGGGATCGATGAGCAGTTCTTC.

The J gene is TRBJ2-7, the V gene TRBV6-6, with D possibly TRBD2 on 5 matching bases. Germline assignment: CDR1 MNHNY and CDR2 SVGAGI (reference sequence). V dropped 0 bases and J dropped 0 bases, with 9 bases sitting between them. The CDR3 spans 15 residues. CDR3 residues: CASSYSVGSSYEQYF. CDR3 DNA sequence: TGTGCCAGCAGTTACTCGGTAGGGAGCTCCTACGAGCAGTACTTC.

This chain connects TRBV24-1 to TRBJ2-3; maybe TRBD1 (5 bases). V shed 3 bases and J shed 4 bases, with 7 bases lying between them. Per the germline V gene, CDR1 is KGHDR and CDR2 is SFDVKD. The CDR3 consists of 13 residues. In DNA form, the CDR3 reads TGTGCCACCAGTGATGCCAGGGCAGATACGCAGTATTTT. This codes for CATSDARADTQYF.

The rearrangement joins TRBV21-1 to TRBJ2-1; the table's D call of TRBD2 was not tested on the DNA. TRBV21-1 represents a pseudogene. CDR3 size: 13 residues. As DNA, the CDR3 is TGTGCCAGCAGCAAGTTGTCTAGCGATGAGCAGTTCTTC. Protein: CASSKLSSDEQFF.

CDR3 protein: CATAAVRFYEQYV. The CDR3 nucleotides are TGTGCCACCGCGGCAGTGCGGTTCTACGAGCAGTACGTC. This chain connects TRBV6-5 to TRBJ2-7; D gene unclear. Germline-derived CDR1 and CDR2 are MNHEY and SVGAGI. This CDR3 contains 13 residues. Trimming cost V 10 bases and J 3 bases, with 16 bases left between them.

V gene TRBV15 combines with J gene TRBJ1-5; D is uncertain. Trimming left V 0 bases short and J 4 bases short, with 7 bases between. The CDR3 totals 14 residues. From germline, CDR1 is LNHNV and CDR2 YYDKDF (reference sequence). CDR3 amino acids: CATSRDGPNQPQHF. The CDR3, as DNA: TGTGCCACCAGCAGAGATGGGCCAAATCAGCCCCAGCATTTT.

The rearrangement joins TRBV9 to TRBJ2-2, with a weak D call TRBD2 (6 bases). Looked up from germline, CDR1 is SGDLS and CDR2 is YYNGEE. V shed 4 bases and J shed 4 bases, with 14 bases lying between them. CDR3 length equals 15 residues. CDR3 bases: TGTGCCAGCAGCTCCGGGGGAAGGATCACCGGGGAGCTGTTTTTT. It translates to CASSSGGRITGELFF.

V is TRBV29-1 and J is TRBJ1-1; maybe TRBD1 (5 bases). CDR3 size: 12 residues. The germline V gene has CDR1 SQVTM and CDR2 ANQGSEA. The V and J ends lost 7 bases and 4 bases respectively, with 13 bases between them. CDR3 sequence: CSALDRSTEAFF. The CDR3 DNA reads as TGCAGCGCTTTAGACAGATCCACTGAAGCTTTCTTT.

For the CDR3, the DNA is TGTGCCAGCAGTGACGCTAGCGGGGGGTCCGATGAGCAGTTCTTC. Protein: CASSDASGGSDEQFF. This sequence joins TRBV2 and TRBJ2-1; the match to TRBD2 covers 11 bases. Unmatched junction bases numbered 6, after V lost 3 bases and J lost 8 bases. Per germline, CDR1 SNHLY and CDR2 FYNNEI. The CDR3 length is 15 residues.

The V call is TRBV2, the J call TRBJ1-5; D uncertain. CDR1 is SNHLY, CDR2 FYNNEI, per germline. V was shortened by 6 bases and J by 3 bases, with 12 bases between the two germline ends. CDR3 length equals 14 residues. For the CDR3, the DNA is TGTGCCAGCAGAGGAGGACGGACCAATCAGCCCCAGCATTTT. This sequence encodes CASRGGRTNQPQHF.

Only one count was recorded for this clone. The chain links TRBV12-3 or TRBV12-4 to TRBJ1-1; the D gene is possibly TRBD1 (5 bases). Trimming cost V 0 bases and J 4 bases, with 6 bases left between them. This CDR3 has 13 amino acids. The CDR3, as DNA: TGTGCCAGCAGTTTAGCGGGGCCCACTGAAGCTTTCTTT. This codes for CASSLAGPTEAFF.